The 31 T cell receptor beta chains below were found in one sample sequenced in a study of tumor and adjacent non-tumor tissue in lung cancer (dated by TCRdb to 2016 to 2019). Receptor amplification or capture employed multiplex PCR. These reads were obtained on an Illumina HiSeq 2500. Following protocols modified from ARM-PCR, the researchers constructed TCRbeta libraries through three rounds of nested PCR with primers (Table S4). TCRdb reran the public reads through fastp at Q25 and MiXCR, keeping productive beta chains. Entries are consolidated by CDR3 protein sequence, retaining the most common genes and DNA. Within this sample are under 150,000 distinct CDR3 sequences, with around 67% of them counted one time only. The ten biggest clones cover 15% to 20% of the sample. RNA was extracted from bulk unsorted tissue and checked for quality with a NanoDrop ND-1000 and an Agilent 2100. Sequenced sample: lung tumor tissue. The receptor set was obtained from a man between 60 and 75 years old with small cell lung cancer.

With respect to this clonotype: The missing conserved phenylalanine or tryptophan at the end of this CDR3 makes a read error likely. V usage is TRBV6-5 and J usage is TRBJ2-3; no firm D call. Trimming left V 6 bases short and J 6 bases short, with 10 bases between. CDR1 and CDR2 from the germline V gene are MNHEY and SVGAGI. There are 12 residues in the CDR3. The CDR3 DNA reads TGTGCCAGCAGATCCCAGGCCGATACGCAGTATCTT. This gives the protein CASRSQADTQYL.

A word on this clonotype: The junction does not match germline at one end; this may be a read error. V is TRBV6-5 and J is TRBJ2-1; 15 bases match TRBD2. The CDR3 length is 17 residues. Germline V gene data show CDR1 as MNHEY and CDR2 as SVGAGI. For the CDR3, the DNA is TGTGCCAGCAGTCCCAGGGGACTAGCGGGAGGATACAGTGAGCAGTTCTTC. It translates to CASSPRGLAGGYSEQFF.

As for this clonotype: This may be a read error, as it is one base from a much larger clone. Given the absence of the conserved phenylalanine or tryptophan at the CDR3 end, a read error is likely. This chain uses TRBV29-1 with TRBJ1-1; no firm D call. Germline-derived CDR1 and CDR2 are SQVTM and ANQGSEA. This CDR3 comprises 10 residues. The V gene lost 7 bases and the J gene lost 5 bases, with 8 bases spanning the gap. CDR3 in amino acids: CSASETEAFL. The CDR3 DNA is TGCAGCGCGTCGGAGACTGAAGCTTTCTTG.

The V and J genes are TRBV29-1 and TRBJ2-5; D call uncertain. This CDR3 region has 14 residues. The V gene's germline CDR1 is SQVTM and CDR2 ANQGSEA. The ends were cut back, 2 bases at V and 2 bases at J, with 12 bases in the middle. The CDR3: CSVEYPVGQETQYF. The CDR3, as DNA: TGCAGCGTTGAATACCCCGTAGGACAAGAGACCCAGTACTTC. The full variable domain, rest sourced from reference TRBV29-1 and TRBJ2-5, is SAVISQKPSRDICQRGTSLTIQCQVDSQVTMMFWYRQQPGQSLTLIATANQGSEATYESGFVIDKFPISRPNLTFSTLTVSNMSPEDSSIYLCSVEYPVGQETQYFGPGTRLLVL.

The table lists this clonotype with many counts. The V call is TRBV6-5, the J call TRBJ2-2, with a weak D call TRBD1 (6 bases). Germline V gene data show CDR1 as MNHEY and CDR2 as SVGAGI. Trimming pared 6 bases from V and 5 bases from J, leaving 10 bases between. This CDR3 is 13 amino acids long. The CDR3 bases are TGTGCCAGCAGGACAGGAGGAACCGGGGAGCTGTTTTTT. Protein: CASRTGGTGELFF.

Details on this clonotype: This may be a read error, as it is one base from a much larger clone. V usage is TRBV12-3 or TRBV12-4 and J usage is TRBJ2-2; 11 nucleotides agree with TRBD1. The trim removed 6 bases at V and 3 bases at J, leaving 9 bases unmatched. CDR3 length equals 17 residues. CDR3 region: CASRTLGTGGHTGELFF. The DNA for the CDR3 is TGTGCCAGCAGGACATTGGGGACAGGGGGACACACCGGGGAGCTGTTTTTT.

This clonotype has ten or more counts. This rearrangement joins TRBV6-1 to TRBJ1-2; no reliable D call. This CDR3 region has 13 residues. Germline V CDR1 and CDR2: MNHNS, SASEGT. Trimming cost V 0 bases and J 7 bases, with 9 bases left between them. The CDR3 bases are TGTGCCAGCAGTGAAGCGGCCCCAAGTGGCTACACCTTC. The encoded protein is CASSEAAPSGYTF.

Note on this clonotype: Compared with germline, one end of the junction differs, possibly owing to a read error. This rearrangement joins TRBV6-6 to TRBJ2-1, with D unclear. CDR1 is MNHNY and CDR2 is SVGAGI in the germline V gene (reference sequence). The CDR3 contains 13 residues. The CDR3, as DNA: TGTGCCAGCGCAGATAGAACCTACAGTGAGCAGTTCTTC. Amino acids: CASADRTYSEQFF.

As to this clonotype: A read error may produce the germline difference seen at one junction end. The rearrangement links TRBV6-5 to TRBJ1-4; 7 positions agree with TRBD1. This CDR3 has 15 amino acids. Germline-derived CDR1 and CDR2 are MNHEY and SVGAGI. CDR3 sequence reads: CASSPPTGKGEKLLF. DNA for the CDR3: TGTGCCAGCAGTCCCCCGACAGGGAAGGGTGAAAAACTGCTTTTT.

Worth noting for this clonotype: At one end the junction does not follow the germline gene, possibly because of a read error. This sequence joins TRBV20-1 and TRBJ1-2; 8 nucleotides line up with TRBD1. The CDR3 spans 15 residues. Per germline, CDR1 DFQATT and CDR2 SNEGSKA (reference sequence). CDR3 protein: CSAGDSSTGDYGYTF. The CDR3 DNA sequence: TGCAGTGCTGGAGATTCCTCGACAGGGGACTACGGCTACACCTTC.

This clonotype has a handful of counts. This sequence joins TRBV6-5 and TRBJ2-3, with 7 bases that match TRBD2. Germline lookup yields CDR1 MNHEY and CDR2 SVGAGI. This CDR3 comprises 16 residues. The V segment lost 2 bases and the J segment 3 bases; nucleotides outside the gene matches: 8. The DNA of the CDR3 is TGTGCCAGCAGTTACGGGGCGGGAGTAGGGACAGATACGCAGTATTTT. Its protein is CASSYGAGVGTDTQYF.

This clonotype has just a few counts. This chain links TRBV6-6 with TRBJ1-2; D is unresolved. This CDR3 is 14 amino acids long. From germline, CDR1 is MNHNY and CDR2 SVGAGI (reference sequence). Trimming removed 0 bases from V and 6 bases from J, with 11 bases in between. CDR3 DNA sequence: TGTGCCAGCAGTTACTCCGAGACAATTGATGGCTACACCTTC. This sequence encodes CASSYSETIDGYTF.

Remarks on this clonotype: The germline gene is not matched at one end of the junction; a read error may be the cause. This chain joins TRBV20-1 and TRBJ2-1; possibly TRBD2 for D (6 bases). Germline assignment: CDR1 DFQATT and CDR2 SNEGSKA (reference sequence). The CDR3 runs to 15 residues. CDR3 DNA: TGCAGTGCTAAGGGGAGGCTAGCTGGAGAGAATGAGCTGTTCTTC. Protein sequence: CSAKGRLAGENELFF.

Remarks on this clonotype: One junction end disagrees with the germline gene, perhaps due to a read error. The chain employs TRBV4-1 and TRBJ2-5; maybe TRBD1 (6 bases). CDR3 length equals 18 residues. Germline V gene sequence: CDR1 MGHRA, CDR2 YSYEKL. CDR3 coding DNA: TGCTCCAGCAGCCAGCTTAAACCGGGATCAGGGGTTGAAGAGACCCAGTACTTC. Translated, it gives CSSSQLKPGSGVEETQYF.

Worth noting for this clonotype: A much bigger clone sits one base away, suggesting this may be a read error. This rearrangement joins TRBV6-2 or TRBV6-3 to TRBJ2-1; 8 bases map to TRBD2. CDR3 length: 13 amino acids. Per the germline V gene, CDR1 is MNHEY and CDR2 is SVGEGT. The CDR3: CASTLSGNNEQSF. The CDR3 DNA follows: TGTGCCAGCACTCTTAGCGGGAACAATGAGCAGTCCTTC.

Notes on this clonotype: This likely comes from a read error, as the CDR3 has no conserved phenylalanine or tryptophan at its end. The chain employs TRBV20-1 and TRBJ1-1; D may be TRBD1 (5 bases). Germline V gene lookup returns CDR1 DFQATT and CDR2 SNEGSKA (reference sequence). This CDR3 comprises 13 residues. The CDR3 coding sequence is TGTAGTGCTAGAGGACCCACAGGCGCAATGGCTTTCTAT. Translated, it gives CSARGPTGAMAFY.

A word on this clonotype: At one end the junction does not follow the germline gene, possibly because of a read error. The chain is built from TRBV20-1 and TRBJ2-1; 7 nucleotides line up with TRBD2. This CDR3 has 15 residues. The germline V gene encodes CDR1 DFQATT and CDR2 SNEGSKA (reference sequence). The CDR3 region is CSARQTSMGRYEQFF. The CDR3 DNA reads TGCAGTGCTAGACAGACTAGCATGGGCCGCTATGAACAGTTCTTC.

This clonotype has just a few counts. The J gene is TRBJ2-1, the V gene TRBV10-3; 7 bases are shared with TRBD2. Germline V gene sequence: CDR1 ENHRY, CDR2 SYGVKD. With V trimmed by 8 bases and J by 8 bases, 21 bases remained unmatched. The CDR3 extends over 17 amino acids. The CDR3 bases are TGTGCCATCGTGAGCCACCTGGGGGGGGGGACGCGTGATGAGCAGTTCTTC. Its translation: CAIVSHLGGGTRDEQFF.

A note on this clonotype: At one end, the junction sequence differs from germline, possibly due to a read error. This rearrangement joins TRBV11-1 to TRBJ2-5, with 12 positions matching TRBD2. From germline, CDR1 is SGHAT and CDR2 FQDESV (reference sequence). This CDR3 is built from 15 residues. The CDR3: CASTVTSGRGETQYF. Written as DNA, the CDR3 is TGTGCCAGCACCGTGACTAGCGGGAGAGGCGAGACACAGTACTTC.

A word on this clonotype: An end of the junction does not agree with germline; a read error may underlie this. The chain couples TRBV11-1 to TRBJ2-6; D ambiguous. This CDR3 has 15 amino acids. Germline CDR1 is SGHAT and CDR2 is FQDESV (reference sequence). CDR3 amino acids: CASSLQLSGTNVLTF. Written as DNA, the CDR3 is TGTGCCAGCAGCTTACAACTATCTGGGACCAACGTCCTGACTTTC.

In regard to this clonotype: A clone one base away is much larger, so this may be a read error. The V and J genes are TRBV28 and TRBJ1-6; D unclear. The CDR3 is 13 residues long. The V and J ends lost 7 bases and 10 bases respectively, with 14 bases between them. The germline V gene encodes CDR1 MDHEN and CDR2 SYDVKM. CDR3 DNA: TGTGCCAGCATTTATGAGGGCGCCTCACCCCTCCACTTT. Translation gives CASIYEGASPLHF.

About this clonotype itself: A clone one base away is much larger, so this may be a read error. This chain joins TRBV12-3 or TRBV12-4 and TRBJ2-7, with a tentative D call TRBD2 (5 bases). This CDR3 is 12 amino acids long. CDR3 sequence reads: CGSSGLSYEQYF. For the CDR3, the DNA is TGTGGCAGCAGCGGACTCTCCTACGAGCAGTACTTC.

Note on this clonotype: A much bigger clone sits one base away, suggesting this may be a read error. The rearrangement links TRBV29-1 to TRBJ2-5; 10 bases are a match to TRBD2. Germline V CDR1 and CDR2: SQVTM, ANQGSEA. The CDR3 consists of 12 residues. The junction had 6 bases not matched to a gene; V was cut back by 7 bases and J by 7 bases. The CDR3 DNA reads as TGCAGCGGGCTGATAGCGGGAGGGACCCAGTACTTC. This translates into CSGLIAGGTQYF.

On this clonotype itself: A junction end diverges from the germline sequence, so it may reflect a read error. CDR3 in DNA: TGCAGTGCTAACCTAGCGGGAGGGACCAGGGAGTTGTTTTTT. Its protein product is CSANLAGGTRELFF. The chain combines TRBV20-1 with TRBJ2-2, with 12 bases fitting TRBD2. Germline V gene lookup returns CDR1 DFQATT and CDR2 SNEGSKA (reference sequence). The CDR3 sequence is 14 residues long.

This clonotype was counted a single time. This clone may be a read error of a much larger clone one base away. The gene calls are TRBV20-1 and TRBJ2-7, with TRBD2 matching over 8 bases. There are 14 residues in the CDR3. Germline CDR1 DFQATT, CDR2 SNEGSKA (reference sequence). CDR3 protein: CNAGGSGTTYEQYF. Written as DNA, the CDR3 is TGCAATGCTGGAGGTAGCGGGACTACCTACGAGCAGTACTTC.

V usage is TRBV25-1 and J usage is TRBJ1-6; TRBD1 matches 11 bases. The trim removed 6 bases at V and 6 bases at J, leaving 4 bases unmatched. There are 15 residues in the CDR3. Germline CDR1 is MGHDK and CDR2 is SYGVNS. CDR3 bases: TGTGCCAGCAGAGGACAGGGGGCATTTAATTCACCCCTCCACTTT. It encodes CASRGQGAFNSPLHF.

V gene TRBV12-3 or TRBV12-4 combines with J gene TRBJ1-1, with TRBD1 identical over 7 bases. Trimming took 10 bases from V and 3 from J; bases not matched to a gene: 14. The CDR3 spans 15 residues. Here the CDR3 reads CANSPKAGGHTEAFF. CDR3 bases: TGTGCCAACAGCCCAAAGGCAGGGGGACACACTGAAGCTTTCTTT.

A few counts support this clonotype. The CDR3 loop reads CASSPEAPLGGTQYF. The CDR3 region has the DNA TGCGCCAGCAGTCCCGAGGCCCCTCTAGGTGGGACCCAGTACTTC. The chain recombines TRBV5-1 with TRBJ2-5; D ambiguous. The CDR3 has 15 amino acids. Trimming removed 5 bases at V and 7 bases at J, with 21 bases between. CDR1 and CDR2 (germline): SGHRS, YFSETQ.

There are a few counts of this clonotype. This sequence joins TRBV12-3 or TRBV12-4 and TRBJ2-2, with TRBD1 as a possible D gene (7 bases). The V gene lost 5 bases and the J gene lost 4 bases, with 14 bases spanning the gap. The CDR3 length is 15 residues. The CDR3 sequence: CASSDNRGGTGELFF. In nucleotides, the CDR3 is TGTGCCAGCAGTGATAACAGGGGAGGCACCGGGGAGCTGTTTTTT.

The chain recombines TRBV6-1 with TRBJ2-7; D assignment may be TRBD1 or TRBD2 (6 bases each). The germline V gene has CDR1 MNHNS and CDR2 SASEGT. This CDR3 has 13 residues. The V gene lost 1 base and the J gene lost 4 bases, with 8 bases spanning the gap. CDR3 region: CASSEVGGYEQYV. CDR3 DNA: TGTGCCAGCAGTGAAGTAGGGGGGTACGAGCAGTACGTC.

CDR3 in DNA: TGCAGTGCTAGAGATCCGGCACGGACAGGGTATGGAAACACCATATATTTT. Amino acid sequence: CSARDPARTGYGNTIYF. The chain uses TRBV20-1 and TRBJ1-3; 8 nucleotides match TRBD1. V shed 0 bases, J shed 3 bases, and the junction held 10 bases outside the gene matches. This CDR3 has 17 amino acids. CDR1 and CDR2 (germline): DFQATT, SNEGSKA (reference sequence).